This T cell receptor (beta chain) stems from a study of cytomegalovirus exposure and HLA in healthy donors. Whole-study context: An earlier analysis identified more than 90 million unique TCR beta sequences in about 179 million T cells. Whole-study findings and limits: A list of 164 TCR beta chains associated with cytomegalovirus was given.

With respect to this clone: Its antigen is unknown.

V gave up 6 bases and J gave up 4 bases; unmatched junction bases: 8. The CDR3 is 15 amino acids. The germline V gene encodes CDR1 SGHKS and CDR2 YYEKEE (reference sequence). At the time of sampling, donors were nominally healthy, though unrecorded immune exposures were likely. 60 Vbeta and 13 Jbeta primers were used in PCR. Libraries were prepared by immunoSEQ multiplex PCR; TCRdb keeps only in-frame clonotypes and omits some of them. The sample gives 75,000 to 80,000 clones, around 65% of which show up once; roughly 5.2% is in the top ten. Sequenced sample: PBMCs. The rearrangement uses TRBV5-5 and TRBJ2-7; 12 bases are a match to TRBD2. This sequence originates from a man in his 60s in good health and CMV-seropositive. In DNA form, the CDR3 reads TGTGCCAGCACCAGACTAGCGGGAGAGTCTTACGAGCAGTACTTC. Translation: CASTRLAGESYEQYF. Supplemented by reference TRBV5-5 and TRBJ2-7, the full variable domain reads DAGVTQSPTHLIKTRGQQVTLRCSPISGHKSVSWYQQVLGQGPQFIFQYYEKEERGRGNFPDRFSARQFPNYSSELNVNALLLGDSALYLCASTRLAGESYEQYFGPGTRLTVT.